The 26 T cell receptor beta chains in this list originate from one sample, sequenced in a study of T cells in tuberculosis. Data came from immunoSEQ multiplex PCR; TCRdb stores just in-frame clones and leaves some out. The sample carries tens of thousands of clones, about 95% recorded once. Indicated time point: new active TB diagnosis, blood taken before or within 7 days of starting treatment. The sample consisted of PBMCs, taken at tuberculosis diagnosis. These receptors originate from an adult with tuberculosis.

This clone was detected once. The chain links TRBV4-3 to TRBJ1-2, with 9 bases that match TRBD1. V lost 1 base, J lost 4 bases, and 16 bases stayed unmatched. The CDR3 covers 19 residues. Germline V gene data show CDR1 as LGHNA and CDR2 as YSLEER. The CDR3 reads CASSQGFRDRALSSYGYTF. DNA for the CDR3: TGCGCCAGCAGCCAAGGATTCCGGGACAGGGCCTTGTCTAGCTATGGCTACACCTTC.

V is TRBV29-1 and J is TRBJ2-3; D remains unclear. The CDR3 is 12 residues long. Germline V gene sequence: CDR1 SQVTM, CDR2 ANQGSEA. Trimming shortened V by 4 bases and J by 0 bases, and 5 bases separated the two germline ends. CDR3 in amino acids: CSVGYSTDTQYF. The CDR3 DNA reads as TGCAGCGTTGGTTATAGCACAGATACGCAGTATTTT.

The chain uses TRBV19 and TRBJ2-3, with a weak D call TRBD2 (5 bases). CDR3 size: 14 residues. Germline V gene sequence: CDR1 LNHDA, CDR2 SQIVND (reference sequence). Trimming removed 4 bases from V and 6 bases from J, with 14 bases in between. CDR3 sequence (DNA): TGTGCCAGTAGTAATCCGCCCGGGGAGGATACGCAGTATTTT. This gives the protein CASSNPPGEDTQYF.

This rearrangement joins TRBV10-3 to TRBJ1-2; 10 nucleotides align to TRBD1. V was pared by 10 bases and J by 3 bases, with 17 bases of the junction left unmatched. The CDR3 loop spans 17 amino acids. Germline CDR1 ENHRY, CDR2 SYGVKD. CDR3 DNA sequence: TGTGCCACCCAGAGAACGCTGAGGGACAGGGGATACTATGGCTACACCTTC. The encoded protein is CATQRTLRDRGYYGYTF.

The rearrangement uses TRBV14 and TRBJ1-3; D call uncertain. Looked up from germline, CDR1 is SGHDN and CDR2 is FVKESK. There are 13 residues in the CDR3. Trimming took off 1 base at V and 7 bases at J, with 8 bases between the two ends. DNA of the CDR3: TGTGCCAGCAGCCAAGGCCCACTGAACACCATATATTTT. Its translation is CASSQGPLNTIYF.

The rearrangement links TRBV29-1 to TRBJ2-3, with D perhaps matching TRBD2 (5 bases). CDR1 is SQVTM and CDR2 is ANQGSEA in the germline V gene. This CDR3 region has 9 residues. Trimming cost V 6 bases and J 8 bases, with 6 bases left between them. CDR3 bases: TGCAGCGTGGGAGTTACGCAGTATTTT. It translates to CSVGVTQYF.

The chain carries TRBV5-1 and TRBJ2-1; 16 bases are a match to TRBD2. J gave up 2 bases and V 0 bases, and 2 bases lay outside the gene matches. CDR3 length: 18 residues. Germline V gives CDR1 SGHRS, CDR2 YFSETQ. CDR3 in DNA: TGCGCCAGCAGCTTGGCCGGGACTAGCGGGGGGGCCTACAATGAGCAGTTCTTC. Translated: CASSLAGTSGGAYNEQFF.

The V and J genes are TRBV4-1 and TRBJ1-2; TRBD1 agrees at 9 bases. V dropped 4 bases and J dropped 6; count of bases not matched to a gene: 12. Germline V gene sequence: CDR1 MGHRA, CDR2 YSYEKL. The CDR3 extends over 16 amino acids. DNA for the CDR3: TGCGCCAGCAGCCTTCCGGGACAGGGAAGGGGAAATGGCTACACCTTC. Translating it yields CASSLPGQGRGNGYTF.

The CDR3 region is CASSELLRGGNGYTF. DNA of the CDR3: TGTGCCAGCAGTGAACTACTTCGGGGGGGTAATGGCTACACCTTC. V is TRBV6-1 and J is TRBJ1-2; TRBD1 is a possible D gene (5 bases). The V gene's germline CDR1 is MNHNS and CDR2 SASEGT. The length of the CDR3 is 15 residues. V was cut by 2 bases and J by 6 bases, with 16 bases left in between.

With respect to this clone: Other DNA sequences in this specimen translate into the identical CDR3. The gene calls are TRBV15 and TRBJ2-5, with TRBD1 identical over 9 bases. There are 13 residues in the CDR3. V dropped 3 bases and J dropped 4; count of bases not matched to a gene: 0. Germline values: CDR1 LNHNV, CDR2 YYDKDF (reference sequence). The DNA for the CDR3 is TGTGCCACCAGCAGGGACAGGGGAGAGACCCAGTACTTC. Translating gives CATSRDRGETQYF.

The CDR3 DNA is TGCGCCAGCACCAGGGGCGATCCTGGAAACACCATATATTTT. Its protein is CASTRGDPGNTIYF. This chain links TRBV10-2 with TRBJ1-3; D possibly corresponds to TRBD1 (6 bases). The V end was cut by 7 bases, the J end by 2 bases, with 12 bases between. CDR3 length: 14 amino acids. The V gene's germline CDR1 is WSHSY and CDR2 SAAADI.

V gene TRBV2 combines with J gene TRBJ2-7; 12 nucleotides match TRBD2. The ends lost 7 bases at V and 7 bases at J; junction bases unmatched: 11. The CDR3 has 15 residues. CDR1 and CDR2 (germline): SNHLY, FYNNEI. DNA for the CDR3: TGTGCCAGCACTACGCTAGCGGGAGGGCCGAGTGAGCAGTACTTC. Its translation is CASTTLAGGPSEQYF.

This chain uses TRBV7-8 with TRBJ2-7, with 8 bases identical to TRBD2. The germline CDR1 and CDR2 sequences are SGHVS and FQNEAQ. This CDR3 contains 14 residues. J gave up 6 bases and V 1 base, and 5 bases lay outside the gene matches. Here the CDR3 DNA reads TGTGCCAGCAGCTTAGGCCTAGCGGGTTCCGAGCAGTACTTC. This translates into CASSLGLAGSEQYF.

The CDR3 is CASRGSGSNEQFF. In nucleotides, the CDR3 is TGTGCCAGCAGGGGTAGCGGGAGCAATGAGCAGTTCTTC. The chain is built from TRBV6-5 and TRBJ2-1; TRBD2 aligns across 9 bases. J lost 6 bases, V lost 6 bases, and 3 bases had no gene match. This CDR3 has 13 amino acids. CDR1 and CDR2 from the germline V gene are MNHEY and SVGAGI.

This chain links TRBV30 with TRBJ1-3, with 7 bases identical to TRBD1. Looked up from germline, CDR1 is GTSNPN and CDR2 is SVGIG (reference sequence). J was trimmed by 3 bases and V by 2 bases; bases with no gene match: 4. The CDR3 has 14 residues. This CDR3 reads CAWSSGTDGNTIYF. DNA for the CDR3: TGTGCCTGGAGTTCCGGGACAGATGGAAACACCATATATTTT.

The chain joins TRBV2 to TRBJ1-5; D call uncertain. Trimming took 6 bases from V and 0 from J, leaving 9 bases between them. The CDR3 contains 14 residues. CDR1 and CDR2 from the germline V gene are SNHLY and FYNNEI. CDR3 DNA: TGTGCCAGCAGCGGGAGCAATAGCAATCAGCCCCAGCATTTT. This sequence encodes CASSGSNSNQPQHF.

This clone occurred a few times. The V and J genes are TRBV30 and TRBJ1-5; D is unclear. The V gene lost 2 bases and the J gene lost 0 bases, with 5 bases spanning the gap. Germline V lookup: CDR1 GTSNPN, CDR2 SVGIG (reference sequence). The CDR3 spans 13 residues. The CDR3 DNA is TGTGCCTGGAGTCTAGGTAGCAATCAGCCCCAGCATTTT. Its protein is CAWSLGSNQPQHF.

V and J are TRBV30 and TRBJ1-3; unclear D gene. V lost 0 bases, J lost 0 bases, and 3 bases lay in between. The CDR3 extends over 13 amino acids. CDR1 and CDR2 (germline): GTSNPN, SVGIG (reference sequence). This chain's CDR3 is CAWSVLSGNTIYF. DNA for the CDR3: TGTGCCTGGAGTGTTCTCTCTGGAAACACCATATATTTT.

The chain employs TRBV28 and TRBJ2-6; D unclear. The CDR3 has 16 residues. V was pared by 0 bases and J by 4 bases, with 10 bases between. Germline V gene sequence: CDR1 MDHEN, CDR2 SYDVKM. In DNA, the CDR3 is TGTGCCAGCAGTTTATGGGGCCCCCCCGGGGCCAACGTCCTGACTTTC. Translation: CASSLWGPPGANVLTF.

The J gene is TRBJ1-1, the V gene TRBV5-1; D is unclear. CDR1 SGHRS and CDR2 YFSETQ come from the germline V gene. V lost 0 bases and J 7 bases, leaving 4 bases between the germline ends. CDR3 length: 11 amino acids. CDR3 in amino acids: CASSLGLEAFF. The CDR3 DNA is TGCGCCAGCAGCTTGGGACTTGAAGCTTTCTTT.

The rearrangement uses TRBV19 and TRBJ1-1; TRBD1 is a possible D gene (6 bases). The CDR3 consists of 12 residues. Deletions cut 5 bases from V and 8 bases from J, with 12 bases between. The germline gives CDR1 LNHDA, CDR2 SQIVND (reference sequence). The CDR3 sequence: CASSPWGTEAFF. The CDR3 coding sequence is TGTGCCAGTAGTCCGTGGGGGACAGAAGCTTTCTTT.

The rearrangement joins TRBV7-2 to TRBJ2-1, with 8 bases aligning to TRBD2. The germline CDR1 and CDR2 sequences are SGHTA and FQGNSA. The V gene end was trimmed by 2 bases and the J gene end by 3 bases; junction bases not matched to a gene: 3. The CDR3 is made up of 15 amino acids. DNA of the CDR3: TGTGCCAGCAGCTTACCGGGACTAGTCTACAATGAGCAGTTCTTC. Translation gives CASSLPGLVYNEQFF.

This rearrangement joins TRBV6-1 to TRBJ2-3; D unclear. V was trimmed by 4 bases and J by 2 bases, leaving 10 bases between them. CDR3 size: 14 residues. CDR1 and CDR2 (germline): MNHNS, SASEGT. In DNA, the CDR3 is TGTGCCAGCAGTGCCTTGAGATCCACAGATACGCAGTATTTT. Protein sequence: CASSALRSTDTQYF.

The V call is TRBV29-1, the J call TRBJ2-1; D may be TRBD2 (6 bases). The CDR3 is made up of 17 amino acids. Trimming left V 0 bases short and J 1 base short, with 16 bases between. Germline values: CDR1 SQVTM, CDR2 ANQGSEA. The CDR3 bases are TGCAGCGTTGAAGATCAGCTTAGCGGCTATTCCTACAATGAGCAGTTCTTC. This gives the protein CSVEDQLSGYSYNEQFF.

This chain joins TRBV7-6 and TRBJ2-7; perhaps TRBD2 as D (6 bases). There are 15 residues in the CDR3. Germline lookup yields CDR1 SGHVS and CDR2 FNYEAQ. Trimming stripped 1 base from V and 0 bases from J, with 10 bases between. The DNA of the CDR3 is TGTGCCAGCAGCTTAGTCGACGGGAGCTCCTACGAGCAGTACTTC. It yields the protein CASSLVDGSSYEQYF.

V and J are TRBV5-1 and TRBJ2-3; TRBD2 matches 11 bases. V was pared by 1 base and J by 0 bases, with 1 base of the junction left unmatched. The length of the CDR3 is 16 residues. The germline gives CDR1 SGHRS, CDR2 YFSETQ. The CDR3: CASSLTSGSSTDTQYF. CDR3 DNA sequence: TGCGCCAGCAGCTTGACTAGCGGGAGTAGCACAGATACGCAGTATTTT. The full variable domain, its missing parts supplied by reference TRBV5-1 and TRBJ2-3, is KAGVTQTPRYLIKTRGQQVTLSCSPISGHRSVSWYQQTPGQGLQFLFEYFSETQRNKGNFPGRFSGRQFSNSRSEMNVSTLELGDSALYLCASSLTSGSSTDTQYFGPGTRLTVL.